The 24 T cell receptor beta chains below were found in one sample sequenced in a study of TIL therapy for anti-PD-1-resistant metastatic lung cancer. This was the immunoSEQ v3 assay. Libraries were prepared by immunoSEQ multiplex PCR; TCRdb keeps only in-frame clonotypes and omits some of them. This sample has 9,000 to 15,000 clones, with 80% found just once. The time point is: pre-treatment sample, taken before nivolumab and TIL therapy. The sample in question was blood, obtained at baseline. The source is a person aged 25-85 years with non-small cell lung cancer.

This rearrangement joins TRBV27 to TRBJ2-7, with D possibly being TRBD2 (7 bases). The V end was cut by 6 bases, the J end by 0 bases, with 18 bases between. The CDR3 is 16 residues long. Germline V gene sequence: CDR1 MNHEY, CDR2 SMNVEV (reference sequence). The CDR3 loop reads CASSRRGRGISYEQYF. CDR3 DNA sequence: TGTGCCAGCAGCCGACGGGGGCGGGGGATCTCCTACGAGCAGTACTTC.

The V gene is TRBV7-9, the J gene TRBJ2-1, with 9 positions matching TRBD2. With 1 base clipped from V and 8 bases from J, the junction kept 3 bases outside the gene matches. Germline CDR1 SEHNR, CDR2 FQNEAQ (reference sequence). The CDR3 loop spans 14 amino acids. DNA for the CDR3: TGTGCCAGCAGCTTAGGACTAGCGGAATATGAGCAGTTCTTC. It encodes CASSLGLAEYEQFF.

V gene TRBV5-4 combines with J gene TRBJ2-2; D is perhaps TRBD1 (6 bases). The CDR3 is 14 amino acids. Trimming left V 3 bases short and J 4 bases short, with 10 bases between. Per germline, CDR1 SGHNT and CDR2 YYREEE (reference sequence). CDR3 loop: CASSSGALTGELFF. DNA for the CDR3: TGTGCCAGCAGCTCAGGGGCGCTCACCGGGGAGCTGTTTTTT.

V gene TRBV9 combines with J gene TRBJ2-2; TRBD1 aligns across 10 bases. The germline gives CDR1 SGDLS, CDR2 YYNGEE. Trimming at V came to 4 bases and at J to 6 bases, leaving 6 bases not matched to a gene. The CDR3 length is 15 residues. The CDR3 reads CASSSTGQGSGELFF. CDR3 nucleotide sequence: TGTGCCAGCAGCTCTACGGGACAGGGGTCCGGGGAGCTGTTTTTT.

The chain joins TRBV10-2 to TRBJ1-3; 7 nucleotides align to TRBD1. J was trimmed by 4 bases and V by 4 bases; bases with no gene match: 4. This CDR3 has 14 amino acids. Germline CDR1 WSHSY, CDR2 SAAADI. Here the CDR3 reads CASSATGAGNTIYF. The CDR3 DNA reads TGCGCCAGCAGTGCCACAGGGGCAGGAAACACCATATATTTT.

The V gene is TRBV19, the J gene TRBJ2-5, with D perhaps matching TRBD1 or TRBD2 (5 bases each). Germline CDR1 is LNHDA and CDR2 is SQIVND (reference sequence). This CDR3 has 16 amino acids. Trimming cost V 4 bases and J 1 base, with 16 bases left between them. DNA for the CDR3: TGTGCCAGTAGTAGACGGCGGGCAGGGAGCCAAGAGACCCAGTACTTC. Translating gives CASSRRRAGSQETQYF. The full variable domain, rest sourced from reference TRBV19 and TRBJ2-5, is DGGITQSPKYLFRKEGQNVTLSCEQNLNHDAMYWYRQDPGQGLRLIYYSQIVNDFQKGDIAEGYSVSREKKESFPLTVTSAQKNPTAFYLCASSRRRAGSQETQYFGPGTRLLVL.

This chain uses TRBV18 with TRBJ2-3; 10 bases align to TRBD2. Trimming at V came to 3 bases and at J to 0 bases, leaving 9 bases not matched to a gene. The germline gives CDR1 KGHSH, CDR2 LQKENI. This CDR3 is built from 18 residues. The CDR3 spells CASSPLWTSGQSTDTQYF. CDR3 nucleotide sequence: TGTGCCAGCTCACCTCTCTGGACTAGCGGACAGAGCACAGATACGCAGTATTTT.

Here the CDR3 reads CASSFSGSSDNEQFF. CDR3 nucleotides: TGTGCCAGCAGCTTTTCGGGGAGTAGCGACAATGAGCAGTTCTTC. The rearrangement joins TRBV7-3 to TRBJ2-1; possible D gene TRBD2, 5 bases. Germline V gives CDR1 SGHTA, CDR2 FQGTGA. CDR3 size: 15 residues. V lost 3 bases and J lost 5, with 14 bases in between.

The chain carries TRBV6-5 and TRBJ2-7, with D possibly TRBD2 on 5 matching bases. Per germline, CDR1 MNHEY and CDR2 SVGAGI. The CDR3 extends over 15 amino acids. V lost 2 bases and J 7 bases, leaving 18 bases between the germline ends. CDR3 in DNA: TGTGCCAGCAGTTACGAGGGCAATTTAGCACGGGAGCAGTACTTC. Translation gives CASSYEGNLAREQYF.

J is TRBJ2-3 and V is TRBV19; D could derive from TRBD1 or TRBD2 (6 bases each). Trimming shortened V by 4 bases and J by 4 bases, and 12 bases separated the two germline ends. Per the germline V gene, CDR1 is LNHDA and CDR2 is SQIVND (reference sequence). The CDR3 is 14 residues long. This CDR3 reads CASSSMGGPDTQYF. In DNA, the CDR3 is TGTGCCAGTAGTAGTATGGGGGGCCCAGATACGCAGTATTTT. The full variable domain, in which reference TRBV19 and TRBJ2-3 provide the parts outside the CDR3, is DGGITQSPKYLFRKEGQNVTLSCEQNLNHDAMYWYRQDPGQGLRLIYYSQIVNDFQKGDIAEGYSVSREKKESFPLTVTSAQKNPTAFYLCASSSMGGPDTQYFGPGTRLTVL.

This sequence joins TRBV5-8 and TRBJ2-7; no clear D. The germline V gene has CDR1 SGHTS and CDR2 YDEGEE. Trimming took off 6 bases at V and 3 bases at J, with 7 bases between the two ends. The length of the CDR3 is 11 residues. The CDR3 coding sequence is TGTGCCAGCACTCCCAGCTACGAGCAGTACTTC. Translation: CASTPSYEQYF.

The chain uses TRBV6-1 and TRBJ2-3, with TRBD1 matching over 8 bases. The trim removed 5 bases at V and 3 bases at J, leaving 4 bases unmatched. The germline V gene encodes CDR1 MNHNS and CDR2 SASEGT. CDR3 size: 14 residues. The chain's CDR3 is CASSQRQGTDTQYF. The CDR3 DNA sequence: TGTGCCAGCAGTCAGCGACAGGGGACAGATACGCAGTATTTT.

The chain couples TRBV2 to TRBJ1-2; D possibly corresponds to TRBD1 (6 bases). Germline V gene lookup returns CDR1 SNHLY and CDR2 FYNNEI. The CDR3 covers 13 residues. Trimming cost V 6 bases and J 2 bases, with 10 bases left between them. CDR3 coding DNA: TGTGCCAGCAGGAGGGGGACAAACTATGGCTACACCTTC. This encodes CASRRGTNYGYTF.

J is TRBJ2-5 and V is TRBV10-2; 8 nucleotides align to TRBD2. Germline V gene sequence: CDR1 WSHSY, CDR2 SAAADI. The J segment lost 4 bases and the V segment lost 2 bases, leaving 9 bases of the junction unmatched. CDR3 length: 16 amino acids. The CDR3, as DNA: TGCGCCAGCAGTGAGCCGGCGAGCGGGAGTCCAGAGACCCAGTACTTC. Translated, it gives CASSEPASGSPETQYF.

The V and J genes are TRBV5-6 and TRBJ1-2, with a tentative D call TRBD1 (5 bases). This CDR3 has 15 amino acids. Trimming pared 4 bases from V and 4 bases from J, leaving 17 bases between. Germline CDR1 and CDR2: SGHDT and YYEEEE. CDR3 sequence reads: CASSQPTWGGYGYTF. CDR3 bases: TGTGCCAGCAGCCAACCCACGTGGGGGGGCTATGGCTACACCTTC.

The chain couples TRBV9 to TRBJ2-2; 8 bases are a match to TRBD2. The V gene's germline CDR1 is SGDLS and CDR2 YYNGEE. V shed 2 bases and J 5 bases; nucleotides not matched to a gene: 5. CDR3 length equals 15 residues. The CDR3 nucleotides read TGTGCCAGCAGCGTGAGCGGGAGTTCGACCGGGGAGCTGTTTTTT. It yields the protein CASSVSGSSTGELFF. Full variable domain (remainder filled in from reference TRBV9 and TRBJ2-2): DSGVTQTPKHLITATGQRVTLRCSPRSGDLSVYWYQQSLDQGLQFLIQYYNGEERAKGNILERFSAQQFPDLHSELNLSSLELGDSALYFCASSVSGSSTGELFFGEGSRLTVL.

As to this clone: Its ends do not fully match the called genes, so a read error is possible. The same CDR3 arises from other DNA sequences in this sample as well. V gene TRBV28 combines with J gene TRBJ2-7; TRBD2 aligns across 8 bases. The CDR3 is 16 amino acids. Germline assignment: CDR1 MDHEN and CDR2 SYDVKM. CDR3 sequence reads: CASSLLSLAGGYEQYF. The CDR3, as DNA: TGTGCCAGTAGTTTATTAAGTTTGGCGGGAGGCTACGAGCAGTACTTC. Variable domain in full (rest from reference TRBV28 and TRBJ2-7): DVKVTQSSRYLVKRTGEKVFLECVQDMDHENMFWYRQDPGLGLRLIYFSYDVKMKEKGDIPEGYSVSREKKERFSLILESASTNQTSMYLCASSLLSLAGGYEQYFGPGTRLTVT.

The V and J genes are TRBV7-9 and TRBJ1-2, with 8 bases aligning to TRBD1. V dropped 3 bases and J dropped 8; count of bases not matched to a gene: 14. The CDR3 spans 16 residues. Germline CDR1 is SEHNR and CDR2 is FQNEAQ (reference sequence). CDR3 coding DNA: TGTGCCAGCAGCTTTGCCAGGGGGCGAAGAGCGGAGGGCTACACCTTC. Protein sequence: CASSFARGRRAEGYTF.

The J gene is TRBJ1-5, the V gene TRBV4-1, with 7 bases fitting TRBD1. The germline V gene encodes CDR1 MGHRA and CDR2 YSYEKL. The CDR3 totals 18 residues. Losses at the gene ends were 0 bases for V and 0 bases for J; bases not matched to a gene: 8. The CDR3 DNA sequence: TGCGCCAGCAGCCAAGAAGGGCAGGGGGGAGGTAGCAATCAGCCCCAGCATTTT. It encodes CASSQEGQGGGSNQPQHF.

This chain uses TRBV7-9 with TRBJ1-1, with D perhaps TRBD1 (5 bases). The germline V gene has CDR1 SEHNR and CDR2 FQNEAQ (reference sequence). Trimming pared 5 bases from V and 6 bases from J, leaving 13 bases between. CDR3 length: 13 residues. DNA for the CDR3: TGTGCCAGCAGCCGGCAGGGTTTTGCTGAAGCTTTCTTT. Protein: CASSRQGFAEAFF.

This clone is a singleton in its sample. This rearrangement joins TRBV27 to TRBJ1-6; possibly TRBD1 for D (6 bases). Germline V gene data show CDR1 as MNHEY and CDR2 as SMNVEV (reference sequence). This CDR3 contains 15 residues. Trimming took 3 bases from V and 10 from J, leaving 16 bases between them. CDR3 nucleotides: TGTGCCAGCAGTTTGGGGCAGGGGTTTCGATCACCCCTCCACTTT. Protein: CASSLGQGFRSPLHF.

The J gene is TRBJ1-2, the V gene TRBV4-1; D perhaps matches TRBD1 (5 bases). The CDR3 is made up of 14 amino acids. Trimming took off 5 bases at V and 4 bases at J, with 14 bases between the two ends. CDR1 is MGHRA, CDR2 YSYEKL, per germline. The CDR3 is CASSFPGTTYGYTF. In nucleotides, the CDR3 is TGCGCCAGCAGCTTCCCCGGGACCACCTATGGCTACACCTTC.

This clone was picked up one time. This chain joins TRBV4-3 and TRBJ1-3, with D possibly TRBD1 on 6 matching bases. Deletions cut 3 bases from V and 1 base from J, with 7 bases between. CDR1 LGHNA and CDR2 YSLEER come from the germline V gene. CDR3 length: 14 residues. CDR3 nucleotide sequence: TGCGCCAGCAGCCAGGGGGCTTCTGGAAACACCATATATTTT. Translation gives CASSQGASGNTIYF.

The table lists this clone with a count of one. CDR3 protein: CAWTEGASITQTQYF. CDR3 DNA sequence: TGTGCCTGGACCGAGGGGGCTAGCATAACTCAGACCCAGTACTTC. The chain links TRBV30 to TRBJ2-5; 7 positions agree with TRBD1. There are 15 residues in the CDR3. The V and J ends lost 4 bases and 6 bases, in that order; junction bases with no gene match: 14. Germline CDR1 reads GTSNPN; CDR2 reads SVGIG (reference sequence).